The 32 T cell receptor beta chains in this list originate from one sample, sequenced in a study of CD8 T cells in ankylosing spondylitis. TCRdb passed the 5' RACE reads through MiXCR, listing each CDR3 protein once. Among around 130,000 distinct CDR3 sequences listed, roughly 7.3% were seen once. The specimen was blood, either unsorted or a sorted T cell fraction (not recorded which). Source of these receptors: a male donor with ankylosing spondylitis or in good health (not recorded which).

The V gene is TRBV6-1, the J gene TRBJ1-5, with TRBD1 identical over 8 bases. CDR1 is MNHNS and CDR2 is SASEGT in the germline V gene. The CDR3 covers 16 residues. V trimming: 6 bases; J trimming: 3 bases; junction bases outside the gene matches: 10. CDR3 nucleotides: TGTGCCAGCAGCGCCGCGGCAGGGGGCCTCAATCAGCCCCAGCATTTT. Its protein product is CASSAAAGGLNQPQHF.

This clonotype was seen ten or more times. This CDR3 is CASSPPKVHEQFF. The CDR3 nucleotides read TGTGCCAGCAGTCCCCCAAAGGTCCATGAGCAGTTCTTC. V usage is TRBV28 and J usage is TRBJ2-1; D not resolved. The V gene's germline CDR1 is MDHEN and CDR2 SYDVKM. Between the trimmed V and J ends, which lost 5 bases and 8 bases, there was a span of 13 bases. This CDR3 spans 13 amino acids.

At least ten counts were recorded for this clonotype. The rearrangement uses TRBV5-1 and TRBJ2-7, with a tentative D call TRBD2 (5 bases). Germline CDR1 and CDR2: SGHRS and YFSETQ. The V end lost 0 bases, the J end lost 1 base, and 8 bases lay between the germline ends. This CDR3 region has 14 residues. CDR3 amino acids: CASSLAPGSYEQYF. In DNA, the CDR3 is TGCGCCAGCAGCTTGGCCCCGGGATCCTACGAGCAGTACTTC.

This clonotype was counted ten times or more. The rearrangement uses TRBV14 and TRBJ2-2; D remains unclear. Germline V gene sequence: CDR1 SGHDN, CDR2 FVKESK. This CDR3 has 12 amino acids. Between the trimmed V and J ends, which lost 4 bases and 4 bases, there was a span of 4 bases. The CDR3, as DNA: TGTGCCAGCAGCCCATTCACCGGGGAGCTGTTTTTT. Protein product: CASSPFTGELFF.

This clonotype was recorded at least ten times. This chain uses TRBV29-1 with TRBJ2-1, with 8 bases identical to TRBD2. CDR3 length equals 15 residues. Trimming at V came to 7 bases and at J to 0 bases, leaving 8 bases not matched to a gene. Germline-derived CDR1 and CDR2 are SQVTM and ANQGSEA. The CDR3 region has the DNA TGCAGCGCCGGCACTAGCGGTAGCTCCTACAATGAGCAGTTCTTC. It encodes CSAGTSGSSYNEQFF.

This clonotype has ten or more counts. V usage is TRBV5-1 and J usage is TRBJ1-6; TRBD1 might be the D (6 bases). V was shortened by 0 bases and J by 7 bases, with 11 bases between the two germline ends. The V gene's germline CDR1 is SGHRS and CDR2 YFSETQ. CDR3 length: 15 amino acids. CDR3 in amino acids: CASSLVVGGNSPLHF. In DNA, the CDR3 is TGCGCCAGCAGCTTGGTTGTAGGGGGGAATTCACCCCTCCACTTT.

The chain combines TRBV12-5 with TRBJ2-2; D ambiguous. The germline V gene encodes CDR1 LGHNT and CDR2 FRNRAP. The V end lost 5 bases, the J end lost 6 bases, and 10 bases lay between the germline ends. This CDR3 has 13 residues. The CDR3: CASGTFAAGELFF. The DNA for the CDR3 is TGTGCTAGTGGTACCTTCGCGGCCGGGGAGCTGTTTTTT.

This clonotype came up many times. CDR3 coding DNA: TGTGCCAGTGGGGGGGGAGTATCCCTCAATGAGCAGTTCTTC. Its translation: CASGGGVSLNEQFF. V usage is TRBV19 and J usage is TRBJ2-1; 7 bases are a match to TRBD2. After removal of 8 bases from V and 6 bases from J, the junction contained 10 bases not matched to a gene. The CDR3 runs to 14 residues. The germline CDR1 and CDR2 sequences are LNHDA and SQIVND (reference sequence).

This clonotype was observed many times. The chain uses TRBV7-8 and TRBJ2-3; TRBD2 matches at 7 bases. The CDR3 is made up of 14 amino acids. Trimming removed 5 bases from V and 3 bases from J; junction bases left unmatched: 5. Germline CDR1 is SGHVS and CDR2 is FQNEAQ. The CDR3 is CASSPREFTDTQYF. DNA of the CDR3: TGTGCCAGCAGCCCGCGGGAGTTTACAGATACGCAGTATTTT.

This clonotype showed up many times. The chain recombines TRBV7-2 with TRBJ1-1; D is unclear. This CDR3 comprises 15 residues. CDR1 is SGHTA, CDR2 FQGNSA, per germline. Trimming took off 5 bases at V and 4 bases at J, with 17 bases between the two ends. The CDR3 spells CASSTYSGVATEAFF. For the CDR3, the DNA is TGTGCCAGCAGCACGTACTCAGGCGTGGCCACTGAAGCTTTCTTT. Supplemented by reference TRBV7-2 and TRBJ1-1, the full variable domain reads GAGVSQSPSNKVTEKGKDVELRCDPISGHTALYWYRQSLGQGLEFLIYFQGNSAPDKSGLPSDRFSAERTGGSVSTLTIQRTQQEDSAVYLCASSTYSGVATEAFFGQGTRLTVV.

Ten or more counts support this clonotype. V is TRBV5-1 and J is TRBJ1-3; the match to TRBD1 covers 7 bases. V lost 4 bases and J lost 5; bases outside the gene matches: 9. CDR1 is SGHRS and CDR2 is YFSETQ in the germline V gene. This CDR3 spans 15 amino acids. CDR3 DNA sequence: TGCGCCAGCAGCCCAACCGGGACAGAGAGAAACACCATATATTTT. This codes for CASSPTGTERNTIYF.

J is TRBJ1-1 and V is TRBV24-1; D remains unclear. Trimming removed 3 bases from V and 12 bases from J, with 16 bases in between. The CDR3 extends over 13 amino acids. Germline V gene sequence: CDR1 KGHDR, CDR2 SFDVKD. The CDR3 sequence is CATSDAGEGRSFF. The CDR3, as DNA: TGTGCCACCAGTGATGCAGGAGAGGGCCGGTCTTTCTTT.

This clonotype appeared many times. The rearrangement joins TRBV25-1 to TRBJ2-1; D is unresolved. The CDR3 is 15 residues long. Germline CDR1 MGHDK, CDR2 SYGVNS. The V gene lost 5 bases and the J gene lost 0 bases, with 11 bases spanning the gap. Here the CDR3 DNA reads TGTGCCAGCAGTCCCGTACTGAGCTCCTACAATGAGCAGTTCTTC. Its translation is CASSPVLSSYNEQFF.

In its sample, this clonotype was seen many times. The chain links TRBV7-8 to TRBJ2-1; D could derive from TRBD1 or TRBD2 (6 bases each). The germline V and J ends were trimmed by 1 base and 5 bases, with 21 bases remaining between them. Germline V gene data show CDR1 as SGHVS and CDR2 as FQNEAQ. This CDR3 is built from 18 residues. CDR3 protein: CASSLGHTGAWTHNEQFF. The CDR3 DNA reads as TGTGCCAGCAGCTTAGGTCATACGGGGGCTTGGACCCACAATGAGCAGTTCTTC.

The table lists this clonotype with many counts. The chain couples TRBV5-1 to TRBJ2-3; D not certain. CDR1 is SGHRS and CDR2 is YFSETQ in the germline V gene. The CDR3 covers 14 residues. Trimming left V 0 bases short and J 10 bases short, with 15 bases between. Here the CDR3 reads CASSLDAETTSQYF. The CDR3 region has the DNA TGCGCCAGCAGCTTGGATGCGGAGACGACCTCGCAGTATTTT.

This clonotype came up many times. This chain joins TRBV20-1 and TRBJ2-5, with TRBD1 as a possible D gene (6 bases). Trimming took off 3 bases at V and 5 bases at J, with 16 bases between the two ends. The CDR3 covers 14 residues. Germline CDR1 is DFQATT and CDR2 is SNEGSKA (reference sequence). CDR3 residues: CSARLGASFETQYF. In DNA form, the CDR3 reads TGCAGTGCTAGGTTGGGGGCGTCCTTCGAGACCCAGTACTTC.

This clonotype was seen at least ten times. The J gene is TRBJ2-7, the V gene TRBV20-1, with a weak D call TRBD1 (6 bases). The germline V gene encodes CDR1 DFQATT and CDR2 SNEGSKA (reference sequence). The CDR3 is made up of 11 amino acids. The V gene lost 5 bases and the J gene lost 1 base, with 6 bases spanning the gap. This chain's CDR3 is CSADRSYEQYF. The CDR3 nucleotides are TGCAGTGCTGACAGGTCCTACGAGCAGTACTTC.

In this sample, this clonotype turned up many times. The rearrangement uses TRBV20-1 and TRBJ1-1; the D is unclear. The CDR3 has 11 residues. Germline CDR1 reads DFQATT; CDR2 reads SNEGSKA (reference sequence). Trimming took off 1 base at V and 10 bases at J, with 10 bases between the two ends. The CDR3 DNA follows: TGCAGTGCTAGAGGGGCCGAAGGAGCTTTCTTT. It codes for CSARGAEGAFF.

In its sample, this clonotype was seen many times. The chain recombines TRBV20-1 with TRBJ1-5; 10 bases are a match to TRBD1. In germline, CDR1 is DFQATT, CDR2 SNEGSKA (reference sequence). The CDR3 is made up of 13 amino acids. Losses at the gene ends were 6 bases for V and 7 bases for J; bases not matched to a gene: 6. CDR3 in DNA: TGCAGTGCCAGACAGGGGGCGGACCAGCCCCAGCATTTT. This gives the protein CSARQGADQPQHF.

This clonotype was observed at least ten times. J is TRBJ2-7 and V is TRBV7-9; maybe TRBD2 (5 bases). V dropped 8 bases and J dropped 3 bases, with 11 bases sitting between them. The CDR3 is made up of 12 amino acids. Germline V gene lookup returns CDR1 SEHNR and CDR2 FQNEAQ (reference sequence). In DNA, the CDR3 is TGTGCCAGCGGTATGAGCGGCTACGAGCAGTACTTC. It yields the protein CASGMSGYEQYF. Complete variable domain (other parts from reference TRBV7-9 and TRBJ2-7): DTGVSQNPRHKITKRGQNVTFRCDPISEHNRLYWYRQTLGQGPEFLTYFQNEAQLEKSRLLSDRFSAERPKGSFSTLEIQRTEQGDSAMYLCASGMSGYEQYFGPGTRLTVT.

This clonotype was seen ten or more times. J is TRBJ2-7 and V is TRBV5-1; TRBD1 aligns across 7 bases. The V gene end was trimmed by 4 bases and the J gene end by 2 bases; junction bases not matched to a gene: 3. CDR3 length: 13 residues. The germline V gene encodes CDR1 SGHRS and CDR2 YFSETQ. CDR3 in DNA: TGCGCCAGCAGCCCTGGGACAGCCTACGAGCAGTACTTC. Encoded protein: CASSPGTAYEQYF.

This clonotype was recorded at least ten times. The V call is TRBV20-1, the J call TRBJ2-7; 7 bases are a match to TRBD2. Germline CDR1 and CDR2: DFQATT and SNEGSKA (reference sequence). This CDR3 spans 15 amino acids. The V gene end was trimmed by 0 bases and the J gene end by 7 bases; junction bases not matched to a gene: 12. In nucleotides, the CDR3 is TGCAGTGCTAGAGATACCCAGCGGGGCCCAAGGGAGCAGTACTTC. Its translation: CSARDTQRGPREQYF.

This clonotype was detected ten times or more. V usage is TRBV7-9 and J usage is TRBJ2-3; D may be TRBD2 (5 bases). The CDR3 sequence is 16 residues long. V was shortened by 5 bases and J by 4 bases, with 19 bases between the two germline ends. The germline CDR1 and CDR2 sequences are SEHNR and FQNEAQ (reference sequence). The DNA of the CDR3 is TGTGCCAGCAGCCCGAAGGGTCAGCGGAGCTCAGATACGCAGTATTTT. Its translation is CASSPKGQRSSDTQYF.

This chain uses TRBV12-3 or TRBV12-4 with TRBJ2-2, with a tentative D call TRBD2 (6 bases). The CDR3 has 15 residues. The V gene lost 5 bases and the J gene lost 0 bases, with 10 bases spanning the gap. CDR3 amino acids: CASSPGESNTGELFF. DNA of the CDR3: TGTGCCAGCAGTCCGGGGGAGTCGAACACCGGGGAGCTGTTTTTT.

This clonotype was recorded many times. V is TRBV5-1 and J is TRBJ2-1; 12 bases agree with TRBD2. Germline V gene sequence: CDR1 SGHRS, CDR2 YFSETQ. V dropped 0 bases and J dropped 7; count of bases not matched to a gene: 5. The CDR3 is 16 amino acids. The CDR3 DNA reads as TGCGCCAGCAGCTTGGCCCTAGCGGGAGGGCGGAATGAGCAGTTCTTC. It yields the protein CASSLALAGGRNEQFF.

In this sample, this clonotype turned up many times. The chain links TRBV2 to TRBJ1-5; the match to TRBD1 covers 7 bases. The CDR3 extends over 14 amino acids. The V segment lost 10 bases and the J segment 7 bases; nucleotides outside the gene matches: 13. Germline CDR1 SNHLY, CDR2 FYNNEI. DNA of the CDR3: TGTGCCACTTCGGAAGCTGCAGGGGGGCAGCCCCAGCATTTT. Translation: CATSEAAGGQPQHF.

This clonotype occurred many times. The J gene is TRBJ2-3, the V gene TRBV5-1; 9 bases fit TRBD1. Germline V gene data show CDR1 as SGHRS and CDR2 as YFSETQ. This CDR3 is built from 16 residues. The V gene end was trimmed by 4 bases and the J gene end by 7 bases; junction bases not matched to a gene: 13. The DNA for the CDR3 is TGCGCCAGCAGCGAGCCGGGACAGGGAGAAGTATATACGCAGTATTTT. Translated: CASSEPGQGEVYTQYF.

This clonotype was picked up many times. The genes are TRBV9 and TRBJ1-6; maybe TRBD1 (6 bases). The CDR3 loop spans 14 amino acids. V dropped 0 bases and J dropped 13 bases, with 14 bases sitting between them. CDR1 is SGDLS and CDR2 is YYNGEE in the germline V gene. The CDR3 bases are TGTGCCAGCAGCGTAGACGGGACATCGTCCCCCCTCCACTTT. Protein sequence: CASSVDGTSSPLHF.

This clonotype showed up many times. The rearrangement uses TRBV3-1 and TRBJ2-1; no clear D gene. Germline V lookup: CDR1 LGHDT, CDR2 YNNKEL (reference sequence). With 1 base removed from V and 3 bases from J, the gap between germline ends came to 7 bases. The CDR3 spans 14 residues. The CDR3 is CASSQGLYYNEQFF. DNA for the CDR3: TGTGCCAGCAGCCAAGGACTGTACTACAATGAGCAGTTCTTC.

This clonotype was seen many times. The chain recombines TRBV14 with TRBJ2-1; the match to TRBD2 covers 8 bases. The V gene's germline CDR1 is SGHDN and CDR2 FVKESK. The CDR3 is 14 amino acids. With 3 bases clipped from V and 11 bases from J, the junction kept 9 bases outside the gene matches. The CDR3 DNA sequence: TGTGCCAGCAGCCAGCCCCTGAGCGGGGGCAAGCAGTTCTTC. This codes for CASSQPLSGGKQFF. Using reference TRBV14 and TRBJ2-1 for the parts outside the CDR3, the full variable domain is EAGVTQFPSHSVIEKGQTVTLRCDPISGHDNLYWYRRVMGKEIKFLLHFVKESKQDESGMPNNRFLAERTGGTYSTLKVQPAELEDSGVYFCASSQPLSGGKQFFGPGTRLTVL.

A note on this clonotype: A single base separates this from a much larger clone, so it may be a read error. The chain recombines TRBV3-1 with TRBJ2-3, with D maybe TRBD1 (6 bases). The last part of the DNA fits TRBJ1-5 better; the J call may be wrong. The V gene's germline CDR1 is LGHDT and CDR2 YNNKEL (reference sequence). The CDR3 has 17 residues. Here the CDR3 reads CASSQDWGGGLTDTQHF. In nucleotides, the CDR3 is TGTGCCAGCAGCCAAGATTGGGGCGGGGGCCTCACAGATACGCAGCATTTT.

This clonotype was seen ten or more times. The chain carries TRBV7-2 and TRBJ2-7; D is uncertain. V lost 7 bases and J lost 3, with 10 bases in between. The CDR3 is 12 amino acids. Per germline, CDR1 SGHTA and CDR2 FQGNSA. The CDR3 region is CASTQTGYEQYF. The CDR3 nucleotides are TGTGCCAGCACGCAAACCGGCTACGAGCAGTACTTC.